A selection of T cell receptor beta chains follows, all from one sample in a study of brain metastases from non-small cell lung cancer. TCRdb keeps only in-frame clones here, not all; method: immunoSEQ multiplex PCR. The sample consists of some 2,000 clones, approximately 86% of them appearing once. Sequenced material: primary lung tumor tissue. Receptors originate from a donor aged 40 or over with non-small cell lung cancer. The conserved cysteine and the conserved F or W are not part of the CDR3 here. The D gene is left open where the match is weak. Where a row states a size, it is once, few, many or the class of an expanded clone; other rows omit it.

v_call | d_call | clone_size | cdr3_aa
TRBV6-4 | TRBD1 | few | ASSEDSGGATEAF
TRBV7-2 | . | . | ASSLQSRGNNSPLH
TRBV5-6 | TRBD1 | . | ASSRGTGRDSPLH
TRBV7-2 | . | . | ASSASYEQY
TRBV19 | TRBD1 | . | ASSSRDRVSYNSPLH
TRBV6-5 | TRBD1 | . | ASSQTGEGQPQH
TRBV19 | TRBD1 | . | ASTRDRAGYGYT
TRBV7-6 | . | once | ASSLAGGRMGEKLF
TRBV5-4 | . | . | ASSLAFRQETQY
TRBV19 | . | . | ASSIERGFTAEAF
TRBV19 | . | . | VSSISRGQGGTGELF
TRBV7-3 | TRBD2 | . | ASSFHGRYNEQF
TRBV25-1 | . | . | ASGRSLGPSSYNEQF
TRBV19 | . | . | ASSAGLEGLRGEAF
TRBV19 | TRBD1 | . | ASSDRVGNSPLH
TRBV5-1 | TRBD1 | . | ASSPRDSRRVDEAF
TRBV10-3 | TRBD1 | . | AISDPGQGINTGELF
TRBV7-9 | . | . | ASSLSISGVEKLF
TRBV6-6 | . | . | ASSYGRLRTGELF
TRBV12-3/TRBV12-4 | . | few | ASSFGSNTEAF
TRBV7-9 | TRBD2 | . | ASSFGLAGEETQY
TRBV7-9 | . | . | ASSSYGGETQY
TRBV9 | . | . | ASSVVESAGGASGNTIY